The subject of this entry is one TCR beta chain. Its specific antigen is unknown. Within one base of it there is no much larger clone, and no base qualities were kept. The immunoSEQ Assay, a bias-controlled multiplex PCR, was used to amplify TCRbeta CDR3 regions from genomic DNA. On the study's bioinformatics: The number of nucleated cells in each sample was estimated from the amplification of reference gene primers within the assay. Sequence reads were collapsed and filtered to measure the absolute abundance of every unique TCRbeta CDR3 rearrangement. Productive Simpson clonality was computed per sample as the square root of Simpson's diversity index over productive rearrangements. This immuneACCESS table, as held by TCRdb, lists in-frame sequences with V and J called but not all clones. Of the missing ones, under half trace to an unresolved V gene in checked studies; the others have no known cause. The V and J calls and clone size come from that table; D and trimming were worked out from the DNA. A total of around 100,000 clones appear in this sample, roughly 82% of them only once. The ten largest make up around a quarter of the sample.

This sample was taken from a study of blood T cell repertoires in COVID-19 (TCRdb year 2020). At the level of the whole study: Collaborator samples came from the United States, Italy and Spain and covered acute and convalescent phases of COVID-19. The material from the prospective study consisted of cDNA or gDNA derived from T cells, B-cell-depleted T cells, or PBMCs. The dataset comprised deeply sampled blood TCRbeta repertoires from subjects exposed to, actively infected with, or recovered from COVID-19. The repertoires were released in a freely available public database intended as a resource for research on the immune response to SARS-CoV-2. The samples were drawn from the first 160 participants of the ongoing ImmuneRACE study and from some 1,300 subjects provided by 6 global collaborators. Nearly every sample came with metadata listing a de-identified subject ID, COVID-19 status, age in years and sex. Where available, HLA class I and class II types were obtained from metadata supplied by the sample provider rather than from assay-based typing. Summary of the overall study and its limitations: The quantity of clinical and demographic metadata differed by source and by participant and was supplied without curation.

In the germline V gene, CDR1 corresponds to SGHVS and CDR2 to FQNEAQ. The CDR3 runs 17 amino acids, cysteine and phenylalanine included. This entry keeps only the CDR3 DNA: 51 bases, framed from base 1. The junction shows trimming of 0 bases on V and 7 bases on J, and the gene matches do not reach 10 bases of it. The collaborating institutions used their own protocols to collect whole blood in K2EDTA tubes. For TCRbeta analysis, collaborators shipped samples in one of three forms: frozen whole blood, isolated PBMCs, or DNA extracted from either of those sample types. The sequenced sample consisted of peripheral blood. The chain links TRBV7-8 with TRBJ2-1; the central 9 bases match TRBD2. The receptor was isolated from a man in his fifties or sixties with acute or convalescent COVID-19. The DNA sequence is TGTGCCAGCAGCTTAGCGCGTCGTGGCGGGAGGGGGAATGAGCAGTTCTTC. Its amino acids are CASSLARRGGRGNEQFF.